Following are 24 T cell receptor beta chains from one sample sequenced in a study of CD8 T cell repertoires and HIV-1 epitope variants. Assay used: immunoSEQ multiplex PCR; TCRdb lists only in-frame clones, some missing. The sample contains approximately 90,000 clones, more than 65% of which appear only once. The sample consisted of uncultured baseline CD8+ T cells from peripheral blood mononuclear cells (PBMCs). All receptors come from a male donor with HIV.

The rearrangement uses TRBV15 and TRBJ1-3; possible D gene TRBD1, 5 bases. The V gene's germline CDR1 is LNHNV and CDR2 YYDKDF (reference sequence). V gave up 0 bases and J gave up 0 bases, with 9 bases separating them. This CDR3 is built from 16 residues. The CDR3 DNA sequence: TGTGCCACCAGCAGAGACGGGACTTTCTCTGGAAACACCATATATTTT. This sequence encodes CATSRDGTFSGNTIYF.

The chain combines TRBV29-1 with TRBJ1-2, with 7 bases matching TRBD1. Germline-derived CDR1 and CDR2 are SQVTM and ANQGSEA. The V and J ends lost 6 bases and 4 bases, in that order; junction bases with no gene match: 8. This CDR3 has 13 residues. DNA for the CDR3: TGCAGCGTCCTTACAGGGGCCCCCTATGGCTACACCTTC. Translated: CSVLTGAPYGYTF.

The CDR3, as DNA: TGTGCCAGCAAAAGACAGGGCGCCCGCCAAGAGACCCAGTACTTC. It translates to CASKRQGARQETQYF. The rearrangement joins TRBV27 to TRBJ2-5; 7 bases match TRBD1. The CDR3 runs 15 residues. The germline CDR1 and CDR2 sequences are MNHEY and SMNVEV (reference sequence). J lost 1 base, V lost 7 bases, and 9 bases had no gene match.

V is TRBV28 and J is TRBJ1-5; no clear D. Trimming removed 2 bases at V and 4 bases at J, with 12 bases between. CDR3 length: 15 residues. Germline assignment: CDR1 MDHEN and CDR2 SYDVKM. CDR3 sequence reads: CASSLPGMRNQPQHF. The CDR3, as DNA: TGTGCCAGCAGTTTACCGGGGATGAGGAATCAGCCCCAGCATTTT.

J is TRBJ2-5 and V is TRBV7-9; unclear D gene. The V gene's germline CDR1 is SEHNR and CDR2 FQNEAQ (reference sequence). The CDR3 is made up of 14 amino acids. Deletions cut 1 base from V and 5 bases from J, with 11 bases between. Here the CDR3 reads CASSLVQAAETQYF. The CDR3 bases are TGTGCCAGCAGCTTAGTCCAGGCGGCCGAGACCCAGTACTTC.

This clone showed up just a few times. This rearrangement joins TRBV5-1 to TRBJ2-5, with D possibly matching TRBD2 (6 bases). The CDR3 loop spans 14 amino acids. V lost 6 bases and J 5 bases, leaving 17 bases between the germline ends. The germline V gene has CDR1 SGHRS and CDR2 YFSETQ. The CDR3 reads CASTPGRVAETQYF. DNA for the CDR3: TGCGCCAGCACCCCCGGGAGAGTAGCCGAGACCCAGTACTTC.

The chain uses TRBV7-2 and TRBJ2-3, with 11 bases identical to TRBD2. Trimming removed 5 bases from V and 3 bases from J; junction bases left unmatched: 4. The CDR3 extends over 15 amino acids. Germline CDR1 SGHTA, CDR2 FQGNSA. The CDR3 DNA is TGTGCCAGCAGCCGACTAGCGGGAAGGACAGATACGCAGTATTTT. Its translation is CASSRLAGRTDTQYF.

The rearrangement uses TRBV19 and TRBJ1-5; D is perhaps TRBD1 (6 bases). V lost 5 bases and J lost 3, with 14 bases in between. CDR3 length: 15 residues. CDR1 is LNHDA and CDR2 is SQIVND in the germline V gene (reference sequence). CDR3 region: CASSDAQGNNQPQHF. The DNA of the CDR3 is TGTGCCAGTAGTGATGCACAGGGAAACAATCAGCCCCAGCATTTT.

J is TRBJ2-6 and V is TRBV9; 7 bases match TRBD1. V lost 0 bases to trimming and J lost 0 bases; unmatched junction nucleotides: 9. Germline V gene sequence: CDR1 SGDLS, CDR2 YYNGEE. The CDR3 covers 19 residues. The CDR3 region is CASSVASGQDGSGANVLTF. Here the CDR3 DNA reads TGTGCCAGCAGCGTAGCTAGTGGACAGGACGGCTCTGGGGCCAACGTCCTGACTTTC.

The chain recombines TRBV6-5 with TRBJ1-5; D unresolved. Germline CDR1 is MNHEY and CDR2 is SVGAGI. The CDR3 is 15 amino acids. The V end was cut by 0 bases, the J end by 7 bases, with 13 bases between. In DNA, the CDR3 is TGTGCCAGCAGTTACTCGACGGTCGGTGGGCAGCCCCAGCATTTT. It translates to CASSYSTVGGQPQHF.

The sample holds one count of this clone. The rearrangement uses TRBV23-1 and TRBJ1-2, with no clear D. TRBV23-1 is filed as an ORF, its function uncertain. Trimming removed 0 bases from V and 4 bases from J, with 12 bases in between. The CDR3 is 15 residues long. The chain's CDR3 is CASSQSSGTCYGYTF. The CDR3, as DNA: TGCGCCAGCAGTCAATCGTCAGGTACTTGCTATGGCTACACCTTC.

The V and J genes are TRBV28 and TRBJ1-2; 7 bases match TRBD1. V lost 3 bases and J lost 2; bases outside the gene matches: 6. There are 15 residues in the CDR3. Germline V lookup: CDR1 MDHEN, CDR2 SYDVKM. The CDR3 sequence: CASSFFGTENYGYTF. For the CDR3, the DNA is TGTGCCAGCAGTTTTTTTGGGACAGAGAACTATGGCTACACCTTC.

V is TRBV28 and J is TRBJ2-2; possible D gene TRBD1, 6 bases. This CDR3 is 15 amino acids long. Trimming removed 3 bases from V and 7 bases from J, with 15 bases in between. Germline V gene sequence: CDR1 MDHEN, CDR2 SYDVKM. CDR3 DNA sequence: TGTGCCAGCAGTTTCGGCAGGGGATTAGGCGGGGAGCTGTTTTTT. As protein: CASSFGRGLGGELFF. The full variable domain, completed using reference TRBV28 and TRBJ2-2, is DVKVTQSSRYLVKRTGEKVFLECVQDMDHENMFWYRQDPGLGLRLIYFSYDVKMKEKGDIPEGYSVSREKKERFSLILESASTNQTSMYLCASSFGRGLGGELFFGEGSRLTVL.

This clone showed up just a few times. The rearrangement links TRBV5-4 to TRBJ2-3; 8 bases map to TRBD2. The CDR3 has 15 amino acids. V shed 4 bases, J shed 4 bases, and the junction held 8 bases outside the gene matches. CDR1 and CDR2 from the germline V gene are SGHNT and YYREEE (reference sequence). The CDR3 nucleotides are TGTGCCAGCAGCCGCCGGGAGGGGCGGTCAGATACGCAGTATTTT. This gives the protein CASSRREGRSDTQYF.

The chain recombines TRBV5-1 with TRBJ2-5, with a weak D call TRBD1 (6 bases). The CDR3 extends over 14 amino acids. Trimming stripped 1 base from V and 5 bases from J, with 12 bases between. The germline CDR1 and CDR2 sequences are SGHRS and YFSETQ. In DNA form, the CDR3 reads TGCGCCAGCAGCTTGCCCACAGGGTGGGAGACCCAGTACTTC. Encoded protein: CASSLPTGWETQYF.

The rearrangement joins TRBV7-7 to TRBJ2-3; no reliable D call. V lost 4 bases and J 4 bases, leaving 9 bases between the germline ends. The germline V gene has CDR1 SSHAT and CDR2 FNYEAQ (reference sequence). CDR3 length: 13 amino acids. This CDR3 is CASSSVGSDTQYF. DNA for the CDR3: TGTGCCAGCAGCTCCGTTGGCTCAGATACGCAGTATTTT.

This chain joins TRBV6-1 and TRBJ2-5, with D possibly called TRBD1 or TRBD2 (6 bases each). V dropped 4 bases and J dropped 4 bases, with 22 bases sitting between them. Per the germline V gene, CDR1 is MNHNS and CDR2 is SASEGT. CDR3 length: 17 residues. CDR3 sequence: CASSGSRTGATGETQYF. CDR3 sequence (DNA): TGTGCCAGCAGTGGATCCCGCACGGGGGCAACGGGAGAGACCCAGTACTTC.

This clone has only a few counts. The chain links TRBV28 to TRBJ2-7; D unresolved. CDR3 length: 12 amino acids. CDR1 and CDR2 (germline): MDHEN, SYDVKM. The germline V and J ends were trimmed by 5 bases and 4 bases, with 9 bases remaining between them. The CDR3 DNA reads as TGTGCCAGCAGTCCACAGTTATACGAGCAGTACTTC. Its translation: CASSPQLYEQYF.

The chain uses TRBV11-2 and TRBJ2-5; TRBD1 agrees at 8 bases. The CDR3 length is 14 residues. CDR1 is SGHAT and CDR2 is FQNNGV in the germline V gene. Trimming at V came to 6 bases and at J to 2 bases, leaving 5 bases not matched to a gene. This chain's CDR3 is CASSPDRAQETQYF. The CDR3 coding sequence is TGTGCCAGCAGTCCGGACAGGGCTCAAGAGACCCAGTACTTC. Combining the CDR3 with reference TRBV11-2 and TRBJ2-5 gives the whole variable domain EAGVAQSPRYKIIEKRQSVAFWCNPISGHATLYWYQQILGQGPKLLIQFQNNGVVDDSQLPKDRFSAERLKGVDSTLKIQPAKLEDSAVYLCASSPDRAQETQYFGPGTRLLVL.

This chain uses TRBV30 with TRBJ2-7; D unresolved. V was cut by 1 base and J by 0 bases, with 10 bases left in between. The germline V gene has CDR1 GTSNPN and CDR2 SVGIG (reference sequence). There are 14 residues in the CDR3. CDR3 sequence: CAWSAAGSSYEQYF. The CDR3 DNA follows: TGTGCCTGGAGTGCGGCAGGTTCCTCCTACGAGCAGTACTTC.

This sequence joins TRBV29-1 and TRBJ1-4, with D maybe TRBD1 (5 bases). Looked up from germline, CDR1 is SQVTM and CDR2 is ANQGSEA. This CDR3 spans 13 amino acids. Trimming took off 5 bases at V and 7 bases at J, with 14 bases between the two ends. DNA of the CDR3: TGCAGCGTTCAGGGAGCCTCGCCTGAAAAACTGTTTTTT. As protein: CSVQGASPEKLFF. Full variable domain (outside the CDR3, taken from reference TRBV29-1 and TRBJ1-4): SAVISQKPSRDICQRGTSLTIQCQVDSQVTMMFWYRQQPGQSLTLIATANQGSEATYESGFVIDKFPISRPNLTFSTLTVSNMSPEDSSIYLCSVQGASPEKLFFGSGTQLSVL.

The rearrangement links TRBV6-6 to TRBJ2-5, with TRBD2 matching over 7 bases. V gave up 6 bases and J gave up 5 bases; unmatched junction bases: 6. The length of the CDR3 is 13 residues. Germline V gene data show CDR1 as MNHNY and CDR2 as SVGAGI (reference sequence). The DNA for the CDR3 is TGTGCCAGCAGAGTGGGACTATACGAGACCCAGTACTTC. Protein sequence: CASRVGLYETQYF.

The chain joins TRBV5-1 to TRBJ2-5; D gene unclear. Germline V gene lookup returns CDR1 SGHRS and CDR2 YFSETQ. Trimming stripped 0 bases from V and 2 bases from J, with 11 bases between. The CDR3 extends over 15 amino acids. The CDR3 sequence is CASSLGPGQQETQYF. CDR3 sequence (DNA): TGCGCCAGCAGCTTGGGACCGGGCCAACAAGAGACCCAGTACTTC.

The chain uses TRBV5-6 and TRBJ2-3; tentatively, D is TRBD2 (5 bases). The CDR3 sequence is 14 residues long. Trimming removed 4 bases from V and 2 bases from J, with 11 bases in between. The germline V gene encodes CDR1 SGHDT and CDR2 YYEEEE. The CDR3 nucleotides read TGTGCCAGCAGCCTTGAGGGTTTCACAGATACGCAGTATTTT. This translates into CASSLEGFTDTQYF. Full variable domain (missing parts from reference TRBV5-6 and TRBJ2-3): DAGVTQSPTHLIKTRGQQVTLRCSPKSGHDTVSWYQQALGQGPQFIFQYYEEEERQRGNFPDRFSGHQFPNYSSELNVNALLLGDSALYLCASSLEGFTDTQYFGPGTRLTVL.